These 32 T cell receptor beta chains share one sample of origin, sequenced in a study of T cell clonality in common variable immunodeficiency (dated by TCRdb to about 2015). Summary of the overall study and its limitations: CVID TCRbeta sequences reportedly showed fewer deletions and N-nucleotide insertions and lacked highly modified clones with 13 or more V deletions.

The protocol used for the library was the immunoSEQ multiplex PCR assay. Drawn from immuneACCESS, this table holds only the in-frame rearrangements with V and J called that TCRdb kept. Clones are partly lost; checked studies trace under half to an unresolved V gene and leave the rest unexplained. The sample comprises about 28,000 clones, and every one was counted more than once. The top ten clonotypes cover about 3% of the sample. These receptors' antigens are unknown. Sequenced input: peripheral blood mononuclear cells. These receptors originate from a human donor with common variable immunodeficiency.

This clone was detected many times. The read terminates 3 residues ahead of where the CDR3 ends, so the germline J gene completes it. The chain recombines TRBV5-5 with TRBJ2-1; D not certain. Trimming removed 4 bases at V and 4 bases at J, with 15 bases between. The CDR3 length is 15 residues. The germline gives CDR1 SGHKS, CDR2 YYEKEE (reference sequence). The DNA read from the CDR3 is TGTGCCAGCAGCCGAGATTATTTAGTATACAATGAG. This codes for CASSRDYLVYNE. In full, the CDR3 reads CASSRDYLVYNEQFF.

This clone came up a few times. The missing CDR3 end, 3 residues past where the read stops, is filled in from the germline J gene. The rearrangement links TRBV19 to TRBJ2-1; 9 bases fit TRBD2. This CDR3 is built from 16 residues. Germline lookup yields CDR1 LNHDA and CDR2 SQIVND (reference sequence). V was pared by 3 bases and J by 5 bases, with 8 bases of the junction left unmatched. The sequenced part of the CDR3 DNA is TGTGCCAGTAGTATTTTTAGCGGGAGTAGGAACAATGAG. Translation gives CASSIFSGSRNNE. The complete CDR3 sequence is CASSIFSGSRNNEQFF.

As for this clone: Sequencing ends 3 residues short of the CDR3 end; the germline J gene provides the rest. The rearrangement uses TRBV6-2 or TRBV6-3 and TRBJ1-1, with D maybe TRBD1 (6 bases). The germline gives CDR1 MNHEY, CDR2 SVGEGT. This CDR3 contains 14 residues. The V end lost 5 bases, the J end lost 4 bases, and 14 bases lay between the germline ends. The sequenced part of the CDR3 DNA is TGTGCCAGCAGTCCTCGAGGAGGGGGCACTGAA. It specifies CASSPRGGGTE. The CDR3 in its entirety is CASSPRGGGTEAFF.

This clone was seen a handful of times. Read sequence stops 3 residues before the CDR3 end, and the germline J gene provides the missing end. The chain has TRBV20-1 and TRBJ2-1, with 10 bases identical to TRBD2. The CDR3 contains 14 residues. Looked up from germline, CDR1 is DFQATT and CDR2 is SNEGSKA (reference sequence). With 1 base clipped from V and 9 bases from J, the junction kept 6 bases outside the gene matches. CDR3 DNA, as far as it was read: TGCAGTGCTAGAGTCCTAGCGGGAGTGTCTGAG. It codes for CSARVLAGVSE. The whole CDR3 region reads CSARVLAGVSEQFF.

This clone was detected only a few times. The read terminates 3 residues ahead of where the CDR3 ends, so the germline J gene completes it. V gene TRBV2 combines with J gene TRBJ2-4, with TRBD2 identical over 9 bases. With V trimmed by 3 bases and J by 1 base, 4 bases remained unmatched. Germline V lookup: CDR1 SNHLY, CDR2 FYNNEI. This CDR3 comprises 16 residues. Incomplete CDR3 DNA: TGTGCCAGCAGTGAGGGGACTAGCTCGGCCAAAAACATT. This translates into CASSEGTSSAKNI. In full, the CDR3 reads CASSEGTSSAKNIQYF.

In regard to this clone: From the germline J gene comes the end of the CDR3, since the read stops 3 residues before it. V gene TRBV5-1 combines with J gene TRBJ1-5; 7 bases are shared with TRBD1. With 0 bases clipped from V and 6 bases from J, the junction kept 6 bases outside the gene matches. The germline CDR1 and CDR2 sequences are SGHRS and YFSETQ. The CDR3 sequence is 15 residues long. The sequenced part of the CDR3 DNA is TGCGCCAGCAGCTTGGATCACAGGGGTAGTCAGCCC. Translation gives CASSLDHRGSQP. The entire CDR3 reads CASSLDHRGSQPQHF.

This clone was counted only a few times. Read coverage stops 3 residues before the CDR3 terminus; the germline J gene supplies the remainder. This chain links TRBV5-6 with TRBJ2-5, with D maybe TRBD1 (5 bases). The V end was cut by 7 bases, the J end by 1 base, with 14 bases between. Germline CDR1 is SGHDT and CDR2 is YYEEEE. This CDR3 region has 14 residues. CDR3 bases read: TGTGCCAGCTCGCCGACAGTCTCCCAAGAGACC. It yields the protein CASSPTVSQET. The full CDR3 protein is CASSPTVSQETQYF.

This clone was recorded at least ten times. The read ends 3 residues before the CDR3 terminus; that terminus is restored from the germline J gene. V is TRBV19 and J is TRBJ2-5; 11 nucleotides align to TRBD2. This CDR3 contains 19 residues. The V gene end was trimmed by 3 bases and the J gene end by 1 base; junction bases not matched to a gene: 13. CDR1 and CDR2 from the germline V gene are LNHDA and SQIVND (reference sequence). The CDR3 sequence is CASSIQLSGTSGIQETQYF. The CDR3 bases that were read are TGTGCCAGTAGTATCCAACTTTCCGGGACTAGCGGCATCCAAGAGACC.

This clone was observed at least ten times. The read is 3 residues too short to cover the CDR3 end, so that end is filled in from the germline J gene. The chain links TRBV20-1 to TRBJ2-7; D is possibly TRBD2 (5 bases). V was trimmed by 5 bases and J by 6 bases, leaving 14 bases between them. This CDR3 is built from 12 residues. The V gene's germline CDR1 is DFQATT and CDR2 SNEGSKA (reference sequence). The CDR3 bases that were read are TGCAGTGCTTCGGACTTACCCCCCGAG. Translation: CSASDLPPE. The whole CDR3 sequence reads CSASDLPPEQYF.

Remarks on this clone: The read halts 3 residues ahead of the CDR3 end, with the missing end drawn from the germline J gene. The chain is built from TRBV19 and TRBJ2-1; 9 bases align to TRBD2. After removal of 5 bases from V and 8 bases from J, the junction contained 19 bases not matched to a gene. This CDR3 has 18 amino acids. The germline gives CDR1 LNHDA, CDR2 SQIVND (reference sequence). The CDR3 sequence is CASSWGTGTSWQSDEQFF. The covered CDR3 bases are TGTGCCAGTAGTTGGGGCACCGGGACTAGCTGGCAAAGCGATGAG. Based on the CDR3 plus reference TRBV19 and TRBJ2-1, the full variable domain is DGGITQSPKYLFRKEGQNVTLSCEQNLNHDAMYWYRQDPGQGLRLIYYSQIVNDFQKGDIAEGYSVSREKKESFPLTVTSAQKNPTAFYLCASSWGTGTSWQSDEQFFGPGTRLTVL.

This clone came up a few times. The read stops 3 residues short of the end of the CDR3; the missing end is completed from the germline J gene. This chain joins TRBV7-3 and TRBJ2-7; TRBD1 is a possible D gene (5 bases). This CDR3 has 13 amino acids. Germline CDR1 and CDR2: SGHTA and FQGTGA. V dropped 0 bases and J dropped 5 bases, with 8 bases sitting between them. The CDR3: CASSLTNRHEQYF. CDR3 DNA (partial): TGTGCCAGCAGCTTAACGAACAGGCACGAG.

This clone occurred many times. The sequenced fragment ends 3 residues before the CDR3 boundary, so the rest is inferred from the germline J gene. The J gene is TRBJ2-1, the V gene TRBV11-2; TRBD2 is a possible D gene (5 bases). CDR1 and CDR2 from the germline V gene are SGHAT and FQNNGV. Trimming removed 6 bases from V and 9 bases from J, with 12 bases in between. The CDR3 length is 12 residues. The CDR3 DNA, read in part, is TGTGCCAGCAGGTCAGTCGGGGTTGAG. Its protein is CASRSVGVE. The whole CDR3 protein is CASRSVGVEQFF. Full variable domain (rest looked up from reference TRBV11-2 and TRBJ2-1): EAGVAQSPRYKIIEKRQSVAFWCNPISGHATLYWYQQILGQGPKLLIQFQNNGVVDDSQLPKDRFSAERLKGVDSTLKIQPAKLEDSAVYLCASRSVGVEQFFGPGTRLTVL.

This clone has a count of ten or more. Coverage ceases 3 residues before the CDR3 finishes, and the germline J gene fills in the end. The V call is TRBV7-3, the J call TRBJ1-5, with TRBD1 as a possible D gene (5 bases). Germline V CDR1 and CDR2: SGHTA, FQGTGA. This CDR3 is built from 12 residues. The sequenced CDR3 bases are TGTGCCAGCAGCTTGGGACTAAATCCC. This gives the protein CASSLGLNP. The CDR3 in its entirety is CASSLGLNPQHF.

This clone was recorded at least ten times. The missing CDR3 end, 3 residues past where the read stops, is filled in from the germline J gene. The chain has TRBV18 and TRBJ2-7, with 9 bases lining up with TRBD1. The CDR3 is made up of 14 amino acids. CDR1 is KGHSH, CDR2 LQKENI, per germline. V trimming: 3 bases; J trimming: 5 bases; junction bases outside the gene matches: 5. CDR3 DNA, as far as it was read: TGTGCCAGCTCACCCGGGACAGGGAGCCACGAG. This codes for CASSPGTGSHE. The complete CDR3 protein is CASSPGTGSHEQYF. Drawing the rest from reference TRBV18 and TRBJ2-7, the complete variable domain is NAGVMQNPRHLVRRRGQEARLRCSPMKGHSHVYWYRQLPEEGLKFMVYLQKENIIDESGMPKERFSAEFPKEGPSILRIQQVVRGDSAAYFCASSPGTGSHEQYFGPGTRLTVT.

This clone was observed a few times. The read halts 3 residues ahead of the CDR3 end, with the missing end drawn from the germline J gene. The chain has TRBV19 and TRBJ2-7; possibly TRBD2 for D (5 bases). Germline V gives CDR1 LNHDA, CDR2 SQIVND (reference sequence). The CDR3 contains 14 residues. The V and J ends lost 6 bases and 0 bases respectively, with 12 bases between them. The CDR3 here is CASSWTGSSYEQYF. CDR3 bases read: TGTGCCAGTAGCTGGACGGGGAGCTCCTACGAG.

This clone was recorded a few times. The read gets to within 3 residues of the CDR3 end, and the germline J gene fills in the rest. The rearrangement links TRBV2 to TRBJ2-7, with D perhaps matching TRBD1 or TRBD2 (6 bases each). The CDR3 consists of 11 residues. Trimming stripped 8 bases from V and 3 bases from J, with 8 bases between. In germline, CDR1 is SNHLY, CDR2 FYNNEI. CDR3 in amino acids: CASGGGYEQYF. The sequenced CDR3 bases are TGTGCCAGCGGAGGGGGCTACGAG.

About this clone itself: The read finishes 3 residues shy of the CDR3 end, and the germline J gene is used to complete it. The rearrangement links TRBV2 to TRBJ2-1; TRBD1 aligns across 7 bases. With 3 bases clipped from V and 9 bases from J, the junction kept 11 bases outside the gene matches. The CDR3 has 15 residues. The germline V gene has CDR1 SNHLY and CDR2 FYNNEI. This chain's CDR3 is CASSETNTGAGEQFF. Partial CDR3 DNA: TGTGCCAGCAGTGAGACCAATACAGGGGCGGGTGAG.

This clone was seen ten or more times. The part of the CDR3 DNA that was read is TGTGCCAGCTCACCCGGGTTCCAAGAGACC. Its protein product is CASSPGFQET. The whole CDR3 protein reads CASSPGFQETQYF. The chain recombines TRBV18 with TRBJ2-5; no firm D call. The read falls 3 residues short of the CDR3 end, and the missing part is taken from the germline J gene. Germline CDR1 and CDR2: KGHSH and LQKENI. Trimming removed 3 bases from V and 1 base from J, with 6 bases in between. The length of the CDR3 is 13 residues.

To note about this clone: The read falls 3 residues short of the CDR3 end, and the missing part is taken from the germline J gene. This chain connects TRBV11-2 to TRBJ1-2, with D possibly matching TRBD1 (6 bases). Germline V gene sequence: CDR1 SGHAT, CDR2 FQNNGV. This CDR3 spans 14 amino acids. V lost 5 bases to trimming and J lost 0 bases, with 10 bases between them. This CDR3 is CASSPGDSNYGYTF. The CDR3 DNA, read in part, is TGTGCCAGCAGCCCAGGGGATTCTAACTATGGC. Filled out from reference TRBV11-2 and TRBJ1-2, the complete variable domain reads EAGVAQSPRYKIIEKRQSVAFWCNPISGHATLYWYQQILGQGPKLLIQFQNNGVVDDSQLPKDRFSAERLKGVDSTLKIQPAKLEDSAVYLCASSPGDSNYGYTFGSGTRLTVV.

This clone has ten or more counts. The read is 3 residues too short to cover the CDR3 end, so that end is filled in from the germline J gene. The gene calls are TRBV19 and TRBJ2-1; 12 bases are shared with TRBD2. There are 20 residues in the CDR3. Unmatched junction bases numbered 17, after V lost 1 base and J lost 7 bases. Looked up from germline, CDR1 is LNHDA and CDR2 is SQIVND (reference sequence). The CDR3 is CASSIAFRRRTSGIVNEQFF. Incomplete CDR3 DNA: TGTGCCAGTAGTATAGCTTTTCGGCGGCGGACTAGCGGGATTGTAAATGAG.

About this clone itself: The read ends 3 residues shy of where the CDR3 ends; the end is completed using the germline J gene. The rearrangement links TRBV19 to TRBJ1-1; 12 bases align to TRBD1. This CDR3 has 15 amino acids. In germline, CDR1 is LNHDA, CDR2 SQIVND (reference sequence). The junction had 5 bases not matched to a gene; V was cut back by 5 bases and J by 4 bases. CDR3 residues: CASSWRDRGPTEAFF. CDR3 DNA (partial): TGTGCCAGTAGTTGGCGGGACAGGGGGCCCACTGAA.

Details on this clone: The sequence runs out 3 residues before the end of the CDR3; the remainder is reconstructed from the germline J gene. The chain is built from TRBV20-1 and TRBJ1-1; a weak D match, TRBD1 (5 bases). This CDR3 is built from 17 residues. Per the germline V gene, CDR1 is DFQATT and CDR2 is SNEGSKA (reference sequence). V shed 7 bases and J shed 2 bases, with 26 bases lying between them. CDR3 residues: CSVWGLLTAGRNTEAFF. The DNA read from the CDR3 is TGCAGTGTATGGGGCTTGTTGACGGCAGGGAGAAACACTGAA.

This clone was counted at least ten times. The read halts 3 residues ahead of the CDR3 end, with the missing end drawn from the germline J gene. The rearrangement uses TRBV5-1 and TRBJ1-4, with 9 nucleotides matching TRBD1. V shed 4 bases and J 6 bases; nucleotides not matched to a gene: 10. Germline V gene lookup returns CDR1 SGHRS and CDR2 YFSETQ. The CDR3 loop spans 16 amino acids. The sequenced CDR3 bases are TGCGCCAGCAGCCCGGGGCCGGGACAGGGCTATGAAAAA. Amino acid sequence: CASSPGPGQGYEK. The whole CDR3 sequence is CASSPGPGQGYEKLFF.

This clone was seen repeatedly, ten times or more. The read ends 3 residues shy of where the CDR3 ends; the end is completed using the germline J gene. This chain connects TRBV5-5 to TRBJ1-1; D remains unclear. The CDR3 is 14 amino acids. V lost 0 bases and J 0 bases, leaving 6 bases between the germline ends. CDR1 SGHKS and CDR2 YYEKEE come from the germline V gene (reference sequence). This CDR3 is CASSLGHMNTEAFF. Incomplete CDR3 DNA: TGTGCCAGCAGCTTGGGACATATGAACACTGAA.

This clone was counted only a few times. The chain's CDR3 is CASSPKTENTEAFF. The DNA read from the CDR3 is TGTGCCAGCTCACCTAAGACAGAGAACACTGAA. This chain joins TRBV18 and TRBJ1-1, with TRBD1 as a possible D gene (5 bases). Coverage ceases 3 residues before the CDR3 finishes, and the germline J gene fills in the end. Per germline, CDR1 KGHSH and CDR2 LQKENI. With 3 bases removed from V and 1 base from J, the gap between germline ends came to 9 bases. The CDR3 has 14 amino acids. Drawing the rest from reference TRBV18 and TRBJ1-1, the complete variable domain is NAGVMQNPRHLVRRRGQEARLRCSPMKGHSHVYWYRQLPEEGLKFMVYLQKENIIDESGMPKERFSAEFPKEGPSILRIQQVVRGDSAAYFCASSPKTENTEAFFGQGTRLTVV.

A remark on this clone: Read data end 3 residues before the CDR3 end; the end is taken from the germline J gene. The J gene is TRBJ2-2, the V gene TRBV23-1, with 8 bases identical to TRBD2. TRBV23-1 belongs to the ORF category, with a function that is uncertain. The CDR3 runs 20 residues. The V gene end was trimmed by 3 bases and the J gene end by 1 base; junction bases not matched to a gene: 16. CDR3 sequence: CASSHLRDSTLAGNTGELFF. The part of the CDR3 DNA that was read is TGCGCCAGCAGTCACTTGCGGGACTCAACTCTAGCGGGGAACACCGGGGAG.

This clone was picked up a small number of times. The CDR3 sequence is CASSLTAGNTGELFF. The part of the CDR3 DNA that was read is TGTGCCAGCAGCTTAACGGCAGGGAACACCGGGGAG. The chain joins TRBV7-3 to TRBJ2-2; D is undetermined. The CDR3 goes on 3 residues after the read ends, and that part is filled in from the germline J gene. Trimming removed 0 bases at V and 1 base at J, with 6 bases between. The CDR3 has 15 amino acids. The germline V gene has CDR1 SGHTA and CDR2 FQGTGA.

This clone was found many times. Read data end 3 residues before the CDR3 end; the end is taken from the germline J gene. This rearrangement joins TRBV20-1 to TRBJ2-1; 9 nucleotides match TRBD1. This CDR3 has 18 amino acids. V trimming: 5 bases; J trimming: 7 bases; junction bases outside the gene matches: 21. The V gene's germline CDR1 is DFQATT and CDR2 SNEGSKA (reference sequence). The sequenced CDR3 bases are TGCAGTGCTCGCCGAATCATAGAACAGGGGGCGTATTCGAATGAG. Amino acids: CSARRIIEQGAYSNE. The whole CDR3 is CSARRIIEQGAYSNEQFF.

In this sample, this clone turned up many times. The CDR3 end falls 3 residues outside the read, so it is completed with the germline J gene. The V call is TRBV20-1, the J call TRBJ2-1; D gene uncertain. Germline CDR1 DFQATT, CDR2 SNEGSKA (reference sequence). Deletions cut 0 bases from V and 4 bases from J, with 16 bases between. The CDR3 runs to 16 residues. The CDR3 bases that were read are TGCAGTGCTAGAGATAACGCGGAGCCGAGTTACAATGAG. Translating gives CSARDNAEPSYNE. In full, the CDR3 is CSARDNAEPSYNEQFF.

There are many counts of this clone. The read halts 3 residues ahead of the CDR3 end, with the missing end drawn from the germline J gene. This chain uses TRBV2 with TRBJ2-7; D gene ambiguous. The CDR3 extends over 13 amino acids. V shed 4 bases and J shed 6 bases, with 13 bases lying between them. Germline CDR1 reads SNHLY; CDR2 reads FYNNEI. The sequenced CDR3 bases are TGTGCCAGCAGTGTGGGCCCCAGCACCGAG. Amino acids: CASSVGPSTE. The complete CDR3 sequence is CASSVGPSTEQYF.

On this clone: The read comes to an end 3 residues before the CDR3 does, leaving the germline J gene to fill in the end. The chain couples TRBV7-8 to TRBJ1-3; D is uncertain. The V end lost 4 bases, the J end lost 0 bases, and 10 bases lay between the germline ends. Germline CDR1 SGHVS, CDR2 FQNEAQ. This CDR3 has 15 amino acids. The CDR3 bases that were read are TGTGCCAGCAGCTCAGTGGTTGGCTCTGGAAACACC. Protein: CASSSVVGSGNT. The full CDR3 protein is CASSSVVGSGNTIYF.

This clone was counted many times. The CDR3 here is CASRNRAIYGYTF. CDR3 DNA (partial): TGTGCCAGCAGAAACAGGGCGATCTATGGC. The chain links TRBV2 to TRBJ1-2; tentatively, D is TRBD1 (6 bases). The sequence runs out 3 residues before the end of the CDR3; the remainder is reconstructed from the germline J gene. CDR1 SNHLY and CDR2 FYNNEI come from the germline V gene. V was clipped by 6 bases and J by 4 bases, with 12 bases between them. The CDR3 spans 13 residues. The variable domain in full, completed from reference TRBV2 and TRBJ1-2, reads EPEVTQTPSHQVTQMGQEVILRCVPISNHLYFYWYRQILGQKVEFLVSFYNNEISEKSEIFDDQFSVERPDGSNFTLKIRSTKLEDSAMYFCASRNRAIYGYTFGSGTRLTVV.